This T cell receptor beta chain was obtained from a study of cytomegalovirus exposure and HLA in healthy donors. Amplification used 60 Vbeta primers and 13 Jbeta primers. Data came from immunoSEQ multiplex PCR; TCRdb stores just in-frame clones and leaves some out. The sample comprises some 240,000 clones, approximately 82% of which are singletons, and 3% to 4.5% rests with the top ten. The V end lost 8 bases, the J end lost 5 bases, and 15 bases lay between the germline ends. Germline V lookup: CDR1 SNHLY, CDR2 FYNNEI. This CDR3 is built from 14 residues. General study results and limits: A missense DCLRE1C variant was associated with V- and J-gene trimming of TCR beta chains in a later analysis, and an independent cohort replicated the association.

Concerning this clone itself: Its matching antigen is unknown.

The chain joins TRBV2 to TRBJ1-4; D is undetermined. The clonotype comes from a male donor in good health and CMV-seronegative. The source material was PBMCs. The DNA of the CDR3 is TGTGCCAGCCGTTTCGGGAGCTTAAATGAAAAACTGTTTTTT. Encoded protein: CASRFGSLNEKLFF.